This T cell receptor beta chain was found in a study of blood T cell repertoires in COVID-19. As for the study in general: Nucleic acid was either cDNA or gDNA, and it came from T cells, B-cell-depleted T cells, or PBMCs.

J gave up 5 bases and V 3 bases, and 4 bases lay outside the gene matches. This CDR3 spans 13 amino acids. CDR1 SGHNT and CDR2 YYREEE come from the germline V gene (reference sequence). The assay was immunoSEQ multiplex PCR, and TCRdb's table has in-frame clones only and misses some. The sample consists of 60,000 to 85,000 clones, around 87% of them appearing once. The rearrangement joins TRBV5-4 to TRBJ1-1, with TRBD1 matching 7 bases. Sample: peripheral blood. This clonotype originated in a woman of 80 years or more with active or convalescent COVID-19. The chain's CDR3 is CASSYDRATEAFF. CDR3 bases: TGTGCCAGCAGCTACGACAGGGCGACTGAAGCTTTCTTT.